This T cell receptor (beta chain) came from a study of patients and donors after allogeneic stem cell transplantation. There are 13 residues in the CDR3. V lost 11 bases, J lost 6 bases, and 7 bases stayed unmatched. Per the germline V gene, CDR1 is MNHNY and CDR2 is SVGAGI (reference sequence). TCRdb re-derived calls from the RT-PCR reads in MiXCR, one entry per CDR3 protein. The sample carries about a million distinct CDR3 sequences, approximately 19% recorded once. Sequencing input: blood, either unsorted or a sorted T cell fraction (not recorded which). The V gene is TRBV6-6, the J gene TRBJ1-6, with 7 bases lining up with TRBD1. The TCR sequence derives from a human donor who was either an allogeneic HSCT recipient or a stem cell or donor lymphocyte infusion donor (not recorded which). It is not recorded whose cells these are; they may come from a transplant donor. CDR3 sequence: CAGSGQINSPLHF. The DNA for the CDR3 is TGTGCCGGCTCGGGACAGATTAATTCACCCCTCCACTTT.